This TCR beta chain came from a study of immune characterization of retroperitoneal liposarcoma. Germline V gene sequence: CDR1 WNHNN, CDR2 SYGVQD (reference sequence). This CDR3 has 14 amino acids. The V segment lost 0 bases and the J segment 10 bases; nucleotides outside the gene matches: 8. TCRdb independently ran MiXCR on the PCR reads; one entry per CDR3 protein. This sample yields approximately 9,300 distinct CDR3 sequences, of which 37% are seen a single time; roughly a tenth belongs to the top ten. Sample: tumor tissue. The receptor was isolated from a female donor with retroperitoneal liposarcoma. V is TRBV10-1 and J is TRBJ1-1; 7 positions match TRBD1. The CDR3 DNA reads TGCGCCAGCAGTGAGTCGTACAGGGGCGGTGGAGCTTTCTTT. Translation gives CASSESYRGGGAFF.